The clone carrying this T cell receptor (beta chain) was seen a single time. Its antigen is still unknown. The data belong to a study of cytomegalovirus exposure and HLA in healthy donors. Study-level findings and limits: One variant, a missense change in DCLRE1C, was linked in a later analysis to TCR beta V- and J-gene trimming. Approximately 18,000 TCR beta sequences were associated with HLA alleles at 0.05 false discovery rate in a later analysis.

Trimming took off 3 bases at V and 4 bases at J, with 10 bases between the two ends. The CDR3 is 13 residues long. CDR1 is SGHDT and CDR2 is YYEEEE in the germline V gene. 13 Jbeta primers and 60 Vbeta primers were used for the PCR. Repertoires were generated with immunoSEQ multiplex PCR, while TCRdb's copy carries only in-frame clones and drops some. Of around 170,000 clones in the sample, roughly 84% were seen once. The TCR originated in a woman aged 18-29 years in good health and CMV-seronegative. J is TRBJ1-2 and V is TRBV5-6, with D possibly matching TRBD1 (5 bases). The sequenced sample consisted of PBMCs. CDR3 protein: CASSSDSLYGYTF. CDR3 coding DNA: TGTGCCAGCAGCTCCGACAGCCTCTATGGCTACACCTTC.